The count of the clone carrying this TCR beta chain is one. This specimen comes from a study of blood T cell repertoires in COVID-19. Study background: Material from acute and convalescent COVID-19 was sourced from the United States, Italy and Spain. PBMCs, B-cell-depleted T cells, or T cells provided the cDNA or gDNA that made up the material.

The germline V gene encodes CDR1 SGHDN and CDR2 FVKESK. The V segment lost 4 bases and the J segment 7 bases; nucleotides outside the gene matches: 5. The CDR3 extends over 13 amino acids. Per the original methods: How many nucleated cells were present was estimated from reference gene primer amplification. Method: immunoSEQ multiplex PCR; TCRdb's copy keeps in-frame clones and lacks some. V, J and clone size were drawn from that table, and D and trimming were deduced from the DNA. The sample yields about 210,000 clones, 83% seen once. This receptor was identified in a woman in her thirties or forties with active or convalescent COVID-19. Sample: peripheral blood. The gene calls are TRBV14 and TRBJ2-7, with 9 bases fitting TRBD1. The CDR3 DNA sequence: TGTGCCAGCAGCCTGGACAGGGGAGGGGAGCAGTACTTC. Translated: CASSLDRGGEQYF.